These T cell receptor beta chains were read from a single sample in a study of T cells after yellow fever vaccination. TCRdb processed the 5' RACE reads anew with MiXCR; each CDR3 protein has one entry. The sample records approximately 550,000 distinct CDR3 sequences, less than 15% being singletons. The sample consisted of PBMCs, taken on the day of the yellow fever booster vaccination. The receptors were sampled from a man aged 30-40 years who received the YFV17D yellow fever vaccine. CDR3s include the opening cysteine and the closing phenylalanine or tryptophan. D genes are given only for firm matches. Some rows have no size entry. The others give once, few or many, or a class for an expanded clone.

CASSLGFSGNTIYF,TGTGCCAGCAGCTTAGGGTTCTCTGGAAACACCATATATTTT,14,NA,TRBV7-9,NA,TRBJ1-3
CASSWTSGSEYQETQYF,TGTGCCAGCAGTTGGACTAGCGGGTCGGAGTACCAAGAGACCCAGTACTTC,17,TRBD2,TRBV6-5,NA,TRBJ2-5
CASSLDGRTSYEQYF,TGTGCCAGCAGCTTAGATGGTCGGACCTCCTACGAGCAGTACTTC,15,NA,TRBV7-3,few,TRBJ2-7
CASSPFQDTQYF,TGTGCCAGCAGCCCTTTTCAGGATACGCAGTATTTT,12,NA,TRBV7-2,many,TRBJ2-3
CASSQDPTVYNEQFF,TGTGCCAGCAGCCAAGACCCGACAGTTTACAATGAGCAGTTCTTC,15,NA,TRBV3-1,few,TRBJ2-1
CASRRDRDYEQYF,TGTGCCAGCAGGAGGGACAGGGACTACGAGCAGTACTTC,13,TRBD1,TRBV6-1,few,TRBJ2-7
CASLRRQLEQFF,TGTGCCAGCCTCCGCCGACAATTGGAGCAGTTCTTC,12,NA,TRBV21-1,few,TRBJ2-1
CAWYRGRTEAFF,TGTGCCTGGTACAGGGGGAGGACTGAAGCTTTCTTT,12,TRBD1,TRBV30,few,TRBJ1-1
CAWSVRGGTDIQYF,TGTGCCTGGAGTGTACGAGGCGGGACCGACATTCAGTACTTC,14,NA,TRBV30,few,TRBJ2-4
CASSLLGNEQFF,TGTGCCAGCAGTTTATTGGGCAATGAGCAGTTCTTC,12,NA,TRBV27,many,TRBJ2-1
CASRNPGHATGELFF,TGTGCCAGCAGGAACCCTGGACACGCCACCGGGGAGCTGTTTTTT,15,NA,TRBV7-2,few,TRBJ2-2
CASSPFGGGRETQYF,TGTGCCAGCAGCCCCTTCGGGGGTGGTCGGGAGACCCAGTACTTC,15,NA,TRBV9,few,TRBJ2-5
CASSLVPYEQYF,TGCGCCAGCAGCTTGGTTCCCTACGAGCAGTACTTC,12,NA,TRBV5-1,many,TRBJ2-7
CSAIPGAHPGELFF,TGCAGTGCTATCCCAGGGGCCCATCCCGGGGAGCTGTTTTTT,14,NA,TRBV20-1,few,TRBJ2-2